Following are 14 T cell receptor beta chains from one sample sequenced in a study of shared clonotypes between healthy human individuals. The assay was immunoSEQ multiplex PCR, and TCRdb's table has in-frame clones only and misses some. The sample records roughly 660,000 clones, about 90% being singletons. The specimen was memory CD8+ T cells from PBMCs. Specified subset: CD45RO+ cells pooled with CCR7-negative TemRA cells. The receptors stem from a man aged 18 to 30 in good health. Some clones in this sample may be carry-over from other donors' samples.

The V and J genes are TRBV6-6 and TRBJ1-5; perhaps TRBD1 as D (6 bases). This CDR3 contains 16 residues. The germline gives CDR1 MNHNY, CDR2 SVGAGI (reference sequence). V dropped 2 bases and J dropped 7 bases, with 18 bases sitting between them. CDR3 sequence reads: CASSYGDYRDGQPQHF. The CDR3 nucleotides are TGTGCCAGCAGTTACGGGGATTACAGGGATGGACAGCCCCAGCATTTT.

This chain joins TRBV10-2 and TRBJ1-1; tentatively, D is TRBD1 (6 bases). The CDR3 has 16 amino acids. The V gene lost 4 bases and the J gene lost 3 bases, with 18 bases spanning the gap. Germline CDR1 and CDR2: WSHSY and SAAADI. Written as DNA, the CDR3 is TGCGCCAGCAGTGGCCGACCTGCGACAGGTTACACTGAAGCTTTCTTT. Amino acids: CASSGRPATGYTEAFF.

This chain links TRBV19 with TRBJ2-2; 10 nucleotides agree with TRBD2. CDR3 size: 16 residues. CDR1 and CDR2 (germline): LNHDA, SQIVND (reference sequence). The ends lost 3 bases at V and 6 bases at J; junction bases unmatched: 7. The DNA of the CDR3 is TGTGCCAGTAGTATCCTAGCGGGGGCCCCCGCCGGGGAGCTGTTTTTT. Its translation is CASSILAGAPAGELFF.

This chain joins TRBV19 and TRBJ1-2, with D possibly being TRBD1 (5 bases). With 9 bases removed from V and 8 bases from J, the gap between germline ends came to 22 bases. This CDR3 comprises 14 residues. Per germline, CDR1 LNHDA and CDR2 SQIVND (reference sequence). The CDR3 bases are TGTGCCAGCACAGGTGGGGAACACTGGGGCGGCTACACCTTC. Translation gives CASTGGEHWGGYTF.

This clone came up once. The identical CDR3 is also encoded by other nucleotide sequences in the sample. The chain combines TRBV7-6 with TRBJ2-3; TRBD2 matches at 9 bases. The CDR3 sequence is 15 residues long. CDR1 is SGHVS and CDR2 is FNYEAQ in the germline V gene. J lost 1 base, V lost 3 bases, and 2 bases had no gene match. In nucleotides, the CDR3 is TGTGCCAGCAGCTTTTTAGCGGGGGGCACAGATACGCAGTATTTT. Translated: CASSFLAGGTDTQYF.

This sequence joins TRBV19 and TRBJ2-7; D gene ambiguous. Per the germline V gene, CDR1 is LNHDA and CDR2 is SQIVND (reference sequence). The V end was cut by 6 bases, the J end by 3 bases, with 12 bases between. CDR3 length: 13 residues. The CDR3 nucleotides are TGTGCCAGTAGAAGTCTTTATGACTACGAGCAGTACTTC. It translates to CASRSLYDYEQYF.

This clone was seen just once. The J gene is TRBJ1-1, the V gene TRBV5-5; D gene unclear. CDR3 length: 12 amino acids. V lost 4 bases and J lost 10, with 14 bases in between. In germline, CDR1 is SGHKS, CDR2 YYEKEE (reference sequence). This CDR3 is CASSEGRVGAFF. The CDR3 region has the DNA TGTGCCAGCAGCGAGGGTAGGGTTGGAGCTTTCTTT.

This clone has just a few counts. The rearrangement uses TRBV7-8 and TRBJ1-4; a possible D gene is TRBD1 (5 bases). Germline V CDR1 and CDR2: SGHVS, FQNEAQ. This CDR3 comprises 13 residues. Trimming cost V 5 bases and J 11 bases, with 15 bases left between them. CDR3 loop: CASSLGDQKKLFF. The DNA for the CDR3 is TGTGCCAGCAGCCTAGGGGACCAGAAGAAACTGTTTTTT.

For the CDR3, the DNA is TGTGCCAGCAGTTTACGCGGGGATGAAGCTTTCTTT. This codes for CASSLRGDEAFF. The V and J genes are TRBV28 and TRBJ1-1; D not resolved. This CDR3 comprises 12 residues. From germline, CDR1 is MDHEN and CDR2 SYDVKM. V lost 2 bases and J 7 bases, leaving 8 bases between the germline ends.

The CDR3 protein is CASSHGGEGTNEKLFF. The CDR3 nucleotides are TGTGCCAGTAGCCATGGCGGGGAGGGTACTAATGAAAAACTGTTTTTT. The J gene is TRBJ1-4, the V gene TRBV19; no clear D. Germline V gives CDR1 LNHDA, CDR2 SQIVND (reference sequence). There are 16 residues in the CDR3. Between the trimmed V and J ends, which lost 6 bases and 2 bases, there was a span of 16 bases. The full variable domain, completed using reference TRBV19 and TRBJ1-4, is DGGITQSPKYLFRKEGQNVTLSCEQNLNHDAMYWYRQDPGQGLRLIYYSQIVNDFQKGDIAEGYSVSREKKESFPLTVTSAQKNPTAFYLCASSHGGEGTNEKLFFGSGTQLSVL.

This CDR3 is CASSQDLASGYTDTQYF. The CDR3 nucleotides read TGCGCCAGCAGCCAAGATTTGGCTAGCGGATACACAGATACGCAGTATTTT. This chain connects TRBV4-1 to TRBJ2-3; 7 bases match TRBD2. The germline gives CDR1 MGHRA, CDR2 YSYEKL. V gave up 0 bases and J gave up 2 bases; unmatched junction bases: 8. CDR3 length: 17 residues.

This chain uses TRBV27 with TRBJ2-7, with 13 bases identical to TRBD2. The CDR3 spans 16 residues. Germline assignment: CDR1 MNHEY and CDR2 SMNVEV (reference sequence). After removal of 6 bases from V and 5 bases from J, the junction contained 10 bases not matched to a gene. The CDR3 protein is CASSRTSGRAVDEQYF. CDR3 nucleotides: TGTGCCAGCAGCCGAACTAGCGGGAGGGCCGTGGACGAGCAGTACTTC.

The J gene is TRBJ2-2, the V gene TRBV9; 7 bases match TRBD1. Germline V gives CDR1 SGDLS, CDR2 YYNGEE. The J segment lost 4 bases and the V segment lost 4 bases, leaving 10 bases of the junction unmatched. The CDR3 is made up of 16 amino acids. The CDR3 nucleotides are TGTGCCAGCAGCCCCCGGGACCCAGGGGGCACCGGGGAGCTGTTTTTT. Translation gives CASSPRDPGGTGELFF. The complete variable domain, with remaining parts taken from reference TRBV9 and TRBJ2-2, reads DSGVTQTPKHLITATGQRVTLRCSPRSGDLSVYWYQQSLDQGLQFLIQYYNGEERAKGNILERFSAQQFPDLHSELNLSSLELGDSALYFCASSPRDPGGTGELFFGEGSRLTVL.

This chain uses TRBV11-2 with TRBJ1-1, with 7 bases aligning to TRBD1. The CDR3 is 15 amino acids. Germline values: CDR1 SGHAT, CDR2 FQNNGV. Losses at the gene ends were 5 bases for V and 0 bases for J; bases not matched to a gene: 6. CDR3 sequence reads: CASSPYRGMNTEAFF. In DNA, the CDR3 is TGTGCCAGCAGCCCGTACAGGGGAATGAACACTGAAGCTTTCTTT. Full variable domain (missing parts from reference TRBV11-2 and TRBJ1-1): EAGVAQSPRYKIIEKRQSVAFWCNPISGHATLYWYQQILGQGPKLLIQFQNNGVVDDSQLPKDRFSAERLKGVDSTLKIQPAKLEDSAVYLCASSPYRGMNTEAFFGQGTRLTVV.